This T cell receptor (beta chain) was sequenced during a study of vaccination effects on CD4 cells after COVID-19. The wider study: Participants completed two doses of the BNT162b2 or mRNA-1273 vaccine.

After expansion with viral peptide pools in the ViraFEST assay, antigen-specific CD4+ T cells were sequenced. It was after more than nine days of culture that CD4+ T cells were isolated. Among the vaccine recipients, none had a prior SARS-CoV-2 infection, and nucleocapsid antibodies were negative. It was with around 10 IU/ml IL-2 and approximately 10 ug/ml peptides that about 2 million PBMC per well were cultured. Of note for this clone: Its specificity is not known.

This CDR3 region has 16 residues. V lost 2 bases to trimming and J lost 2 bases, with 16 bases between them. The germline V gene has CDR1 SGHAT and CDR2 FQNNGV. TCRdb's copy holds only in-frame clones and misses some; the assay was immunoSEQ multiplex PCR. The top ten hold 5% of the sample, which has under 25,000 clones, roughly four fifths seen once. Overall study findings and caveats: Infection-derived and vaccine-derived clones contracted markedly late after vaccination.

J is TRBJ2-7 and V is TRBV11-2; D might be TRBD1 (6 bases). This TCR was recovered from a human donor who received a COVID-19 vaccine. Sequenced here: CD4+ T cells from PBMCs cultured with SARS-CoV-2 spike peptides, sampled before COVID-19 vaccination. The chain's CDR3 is CASSLRVGDTAYEQYF. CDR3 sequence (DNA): TGTGCCAGCAGCTTAAGGGTAGGGGACACCGCCTACGAGCAGTACTTC.